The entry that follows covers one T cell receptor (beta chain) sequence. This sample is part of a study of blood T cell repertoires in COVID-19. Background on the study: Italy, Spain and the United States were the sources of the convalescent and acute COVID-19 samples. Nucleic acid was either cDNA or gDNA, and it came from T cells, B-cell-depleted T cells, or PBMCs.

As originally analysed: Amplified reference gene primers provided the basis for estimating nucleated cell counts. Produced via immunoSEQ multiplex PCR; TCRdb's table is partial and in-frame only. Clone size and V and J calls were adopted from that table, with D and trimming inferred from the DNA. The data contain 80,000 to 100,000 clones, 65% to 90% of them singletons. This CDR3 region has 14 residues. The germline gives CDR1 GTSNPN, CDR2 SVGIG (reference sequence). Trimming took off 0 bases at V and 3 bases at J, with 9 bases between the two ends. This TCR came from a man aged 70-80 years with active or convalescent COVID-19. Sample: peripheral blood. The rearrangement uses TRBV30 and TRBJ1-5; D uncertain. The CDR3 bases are TGTGCCTGGAGTGTAAGAGCCACCAATCAGCCCCAGCATTTT. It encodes CAWSVRATNQPQHF.